This T cell receptor (beta chain) was sequenced during a study of blood T cell repertoires in COVID-19. Study-wide context: The United States, Italy and Spain supplied acute and convalescent COVID-19 samples. Nucleic acid was either cDNA or gDNA, and it came from T cells, B-cell-depleted T cells, or PBMCs.

Sequencing was performed with immunoSEQ multiplex PCR; in TCRdb, only in-frame clones are kept and a portion is missing. The sample consists of 200,000 or so clones, 80% to 90% of them appearing once. This study enrolled people aged roughly 18 to 90 from approximately 25 US geographic areas. Which cohort a participant joined came from the clinical history participants gave. This sequence was found in a woman in her twenties or thirties who had been exposed to COVID-19. The specimen was PBMCs or T cells enriched from blood (not recorded which).

The CDR3, as DNA: TGTGCCAGCAGTGGTCACAGGGCAATCACCCACGAGCAGTACTTC. Translated: CASSGHRAITHEQYF. The chain uses TRBV6-2 or TRBV6-3 and TRBJ2-7; a possible D gene is TRBD1 (6 bases). Per germline, CDR1 MNHEY and CDR2 SVGEGT. The V gene lost 5 bases and the J gene lost 5 bases, with 19 bases spanning the gap. The CDR3 consists of 15 residues.